The 5 T cell receptor beta chains below were found in one sample sequenced in a study of HIV-infected patients and healthy controls. Approximately 500 ng RNA was reverse transcribed with alpha and beta constant-region primers. Using multiplexing indices, alpha and beta chain libraries were generated apart by chain-specific third strand synthesis. MiXCR, applied by TCRdb to the 5' RACE reads, yields one record per CDR3 protein. The data show 9,500 to 13,000 distinct CDR3 sequences, 5.2% seen once. Whole blood was used without fractionation, so all unsorted peripheral T cells were included. The input for sequencing was blood, taken before antiretroviral therapy. The origin of the receptors is an adult with HIV infection.

This clonotype was seen many times. The J gene is TRBJ1-5, the V gene TRBV6-1; D remains unclear. Per germline, CDR1 MNHNS and CDR2 SASEGT. The CDR3 totals 14 residues. The germline V and J ends were trimmed by 7 bases and 3 bases, with 13 bases remaining between them. The CDR3 is CASKEAGNNQPQHF. In DNA form, the CDR3 reads TGTGCCAGCAAGGAGGCAGGAAACAATCAGCCCCAGCATTTT.

This clonotype was detected many times. This rearrangement joins TRBV6-6 to TRBJ1-1, with D possibly TRBD1 on 5 matching bases. Trimming pared 4 bases from V and 4 bases from J, leaving 13 bases between. This CDR3 is 14 amino acids long. Germline CDR1 is MNHNY and CDR2 is SVGAGI (reference sequence). DNA for the CDR3: TGTGCCAGCAGTTCACTGGGGGAAGGCACTGAAGCTTTCTTT. Translating it yields CASSSLGEGTEAFF.

This clonotype was recorded many times. This chain connects TRBV5-1 to TRBJ2-5; the match to TRBD1 covers 10 bases. Germline-derived CDR1 and CDR2 are SGHRS and YFSETQ. V shed 4 bases, J shed 5 bases, and the junction held 14 bases outside the gene matches. The CDR3 runs to 17 residues. The chain's CDR3 is CASSASPGTGDWETQYF. The CDR3 DNA sequence: TGCGCCAGCAGCGCCTCGCCCGGGACAGGGGATTGGGAGACCCAGTACTTC.

This clonotype is judged medium-sized. V gene TRBV7-7 combines with J gene TRBJ2-1; the D gene is possibly TRBD1 (5 bases). Per germline, CDR1 SSHAT and CDR2 FNYEAQ (reference sequence). The length of the CDR3 is 12 residues. The V end lost 11 bases, the J end lost 6 bases, and 14 bases lay between the germline ends. The chain's CDR3 is CALGAPSNEQFF. Written as DNA, the CDR3 is TGTGCCCTAGGGGCTCCGAGCAATGAGCAGTTCTTC.

This clonotype has ten or more counts. This chain connects TRBV7-9 to TRBJ2-7; unclear D gene. Germline CDR1 reads SEHNR; CDR2 reads FQNEAQ (reference sequence). This CDR3 is built from 16 residues. Between the trimmed V and J ends, which lost 4 bases and 7 bases, there was a span of 23 bases. The CDR3 DNA reads TGTGCCAGCAGCTCTTCAACCTCCGGGCCCACGTCGGAGCAGTACTTC. This sequence encodes CASSSSTSGPTSEQYF.